The sequence of this TCR beta chain was determined in a study of cytomegalovirus exposure and HLA in healthy donors. Study findings and constraints: Reports indicated that the classifier achieved high specificity and sensitivity in diagnosing cytomegalovirus status. Researchers catalogued roughly 150 TCR beta chains as cytomegalovirus-associated.

A word on this clone: Its antigen remains unidentified.

The primer mix had 60 Vbeta and 13 Jbeta primers. The repertoire was sequenced with immunoSEQ multiplex PCR; TCRdb's copy has only in-frame clones and lacks some. The table shows 250,000 to 350,000 clones, with around 86% occurring only once. This receptor was identified in a man aged 35 to 55 in good health and CMV-seropositive. The specimen was PBMCs.

This CDR3 is CASSPQSRDFHEQFF. For the CDR3, the DNA is TGTGCCAGCAGTCCCCAGTCCCGGGACTTTCATGAGCAGTTCTTC. The chain couples TRBV28 to TRBJ2-1; TRBD2 is a possible D gene (6 bases). Deletions cut 5 bases from V and 8 bases from J, with 19 bases between. CDR3 length: 15 amino acids. Germline assignment: CDR1 MDHEN and CDR2 SYDVKM.